This is a list of T cell receptor beta chains from one sample in a study of radiation and T cells in renal cell carcinoma. Sequencing was performed with immunoSEQ multiplex PCR; in TCRdb, only in-frame clones are kept and a portion is missing. Of around 140,000 clones listed, 70% to 90% were seen once; the top ten hold around 17%. The sample here was blood, taken from a patient whose treatment included radiotherapy and nephrectomy. The receptors shown here come from a woman in her 50s with renal cell carcinoma. Each CDR3 is given with its conserved first and last residue. The D gene is left open where the match is weak. Clone sizes are given selectively: once, few, many, or a class where the clone is expanded.

abundance: -; v_gene: TRBV5-1; d_gene: -; j_gene: TRBJ2-5; CDR3aa: CASSLVAGTETQYF; CDR3nt: TGCGCCAGCAGCTTGGTCGCAGGGACGGAGACCCAGTACTTC
abundance: -; v_gene: TRBV4-1; d_gene: -; j_gene: TRBJ1-3; CDR3aa: CASSQEPGGDAQGNTIYF; CDR3nt: TGCGCCAGCAGCCAAGAACCGGGTGGGGACGCCCAAGGAAACACCATATATTTT
abundance: once; v_gene: TRBV30; d_gene: -; j_gene: TRBJ2-1; CDR3aa: CAFAEGAVEQFF; CDR3nt: TGTGCCTTCGCGGAGGGGGCGGTTGAGCAGTTCTTC
abundance: -; v_gene: TRBV27; d_gene: -; j_gene: TRBJ2-1; CDR3aa: CASSLPLRGRNEQFF; CDR3nt: TGTGCCAGCAGTCTCCCTCTGAGGGGGAGGAATGAGCAGTTCTTC
abundance: -; v_gene: TRBV9; d_gene: -; j_gene: TRBJ2-2; CDR3aa: CASSVGTANTGELFF; CDR3nt: TGTGCCAGCAGCGTAGGGACCGCGAACACCGGGGAGCTGTTTTTT
abundance: few; v_gene: TRBV6-6; d_gene: -; j_gene: TRBJ1-1; CDR3aa: CASRRSGTEAFF; CDR3nt: TGTGCCAGCAGAAGGAGTGGGACTGAAGCTTTCTTT
abundance: -; v_gene: TRBV7-2; d_gene: -; j_gene: TRBJ2-6; CDR3aa: CASSLLGGSGANVLTF; CDR3nt: TGTGCCAGCAGCTTACTGGGGGGCTCTGGGGCCAACGTCCTGACTTTC
abundance: -; v_gene: TRBV4-2; d_gene: TRBD2; j_gene: TRBJ2-2; CDR3aa: CASSQISGGASGGELFF; CDR3nt: TGTGCCAGCAGCCAAATTAGCGGGGGGGCCTCTGGCGGGGAGCTGTTTTTT
abundance: once; v_gene: TRBV5-1; d_gene: TRBD1; j_gene: TRBJ1-5; CDR3aa: CASSLAGGGEDQPQHF; CDR3nt: TGCGCCAGCAGCTTGGCTGGAGGGGGCGAAGATCAGCCCCAGCATTTT
abundance: -; v_gene: TRBV30; d_gene: TRBD1; j_gene: TRBJ1-2; CDR3aa: CAWRFGQGGGGYTF; CDR3nt: TGTGCCTGGCGCTTTGGACAGGGAGGAGGTGGCTACACCTTC
abundance: once; v_gene: TRBV7-2; d_gene: TRBD2; j_gene: TRBJ2-1; CDR3aa: CASSLVVSAGRAYNEQFF; CDR3nt: TGTGCCAGCAGCTTAGTTGTATCGGCGGGGAGGGCCTACAATGAGCAGTTCTTC
abundance: once; v_gene: TRBV19; d_gene: -; j_gene: TRBJ2-1; CDR3aa: CASRETGTISYNEQFF; CDR3nt: TGTGCCAGTAGAGAAACCGGGACCATCTCCTACAATGAGCAGTTCTTC
abundance: -; v_gene: TRBV14; d_gene: -; j_gene: TRBJ2-5; CDR3aa: CASTSGQQETQYF; CDR3nt: TGTGCCAGCACCTCCGGGCAGCAAGAGACCCAGTACTTC
abundance: -; v_gene: TRBV28; d_gene: TRBD1; j_gene: TRBJ1-2; CDR3aa: CASSPPDRADGYTF; CDR3nt: TGTGCCAGCAGTCCCCCAGACAGGGCCGATGGCTACACCTTC
abundance: -; v_gene: TRBV6-6; d_gene: TRBD1; j_gene: TRBJ2-7; CDR3aa: CASRQAGTAYEQYF; CDR3nt: TGTGCCAGCAGACAAGCCGGGACAGCCTACGAGCAGTACTTC
abundance: once; v_gene: TRBV6-1; d_gene: TRBD1; j_gene: TRBJ1-2; CDR3aa: CASSWTGGSPGYTF; CDR3nt: TGTGCCAGCAGTTGGACAGGGGGCTCTCCTGGCTACACCTTC
abundance: -; v_gene: TRBV5-4; d_gene: -; j_gene: TRBJ1-1; CDR3aa: CASSLRDDTEAFF; CDR3nt: TGTGCCAGCAGCTTGCGGGACGACACTGAAGCTTTCTTT
abundance: -; v_gene: TRBV11-2; d_gene: TRBD1; j_gene: TRBJ1-2; CDR3aa: CASRAVSGGTVIYGYTF; CDR3nt: TGTGCCAGCAGAGCTGTTTCGGGTGGGACAGTAATCTATGGCTACACCTTC
abundance: -; v_gene: TRBV14; d_gene: TRBD2; j_gene: TRBJ2-5; CDR3aa: CASSPRLAIETQYF; CDR3nt: TGTGCCAGCAGCCCAAGACTAGCCATAGAGACCCAGTACTTC
abundance: -; v_gene: TRBV7-7; d_gene: -; j_gene: TRBJ2-7; CDR3aa: CASSPQGGSYEQYF; CDR3nt: TGTGCCAGCAGCCCTCAGGGAGGCTCCTACGAGCAGTACTTC
abundance: once; v_gene: TRBV28; d_gene: -; j_gene: TRBJ1-1; CDR3aa: CASLSRYRNTEAFF; CDR3nt: TGTGCCAGCCTGAGCCGATACCGAAACACTGAAGCTTTCTTT
abundance: -; v_gene: TRBV19; d_gene: -; j_gene: TRBJ1-1; CDR3aa: CASSTSGTGGTEAFF; CDR3nt: TGTGCCAGTAGTACTTCCGGGACGGGGGGAACTGAAGCTTTCTTT
abundance: -; v_gene: TRBV7-2; d_gene: -; j_gene: TRBJ2-3; CDR3aa: CASSFGGAYTDTQYF; CDR3nt: TGTGCCAGCAGCTTCGGGGGAGCGTACACAGATACGCAGTATTTT
abundance: -; v_gene: TRBV28; d_gene: -; j_gene: TRBJ1-2; CDR3aa: CASSFFQGYGYTF; CDR3nt: TGTGCCAGCAGTTTCTTTCAGGGCTATGGCTACACCTTC
abundance: -; v_gene: TRBV5-5; d_gene: -; j_gene: TRBJ2-7; CDR3aa: CASSFLYEQYF; CDR3nt: TGTGCCAGCAGCTTCCTTTACGAGCAGTACTTC
abundance: -; v_gene: TRBV7-2; d_gene: -; j_gene: TRBJ1-4; CDR3aa: CASSLEREKLFF; CDR3nt: TGTGCCAGCAGCTTAGAGAGGGAAAAACTGTTTTTT
abundance: -; v_gene: TRBV27; d_gene: -; j_gene: TRBJ2-1; CDR3aa: CASSFSQRLSYNEQFF; CDR3nt: TGTGCCAGCAGTTTTTCACAGCGACTCTCCTACAATGAGCAGTTCTTC
abundance: -; v_gene: TRBV4-2; d_gene: TRBD2; j_gene: TRBJ2-4; CDR3aa: CASSQVSGNAIQYF; CDR3nt: TGTGCCAGCAGCCAAGTGAGCGGGAATGCTATTCAGTACTTC
abundance: -; v_gene: TRBV13; d_gene: TRBD2; j_gene: TRBJ2-7; CDR3aa: CASSPAQRGAYEQYF; CDR3nt: TGTGCCAGCAGCCCGGCTCAGCGGGGGGCCTACGAGCAGTACTTC
abundance: -; v_gene: TRBV18; d_gene: -; j_gene: TRBJ1-5; CDR3aa: CASSQVWDQPQHF; CDR3nt: TGTGCCAGCTCACAGGTCTGGGATCAGCCCCAGCATTTT
abundance: -; v_gene: TRBV28; d_gene: TRBD1; j_gene: TRBJ2-7; CDR3aa: CASSLLQGANEQYF; CDR3nt: TGTGCCAGCAGTTTGCTACAGGGGGCTAACGAGCAGTACTTC
abundance: -; v_gene: TRBV19; d_gene: -; j_gene: TRBJ2-7; CDR3aa: CASSKLTTKIYEQYF; CDR3nt: TGTGCCAGTAGTAAACTGACTACGAAGATATACGAGCAGTACTTC
abundance: -; v_gene: TRBV7-2; d_gene: TRBD1; j_gene: TRBJ1-6; CDR3aa: CASSPLGQESSPLHF; CDR3nt: TGTGCCAGCAGCCCACTAGGACAGGAGAGTTCACCCCTCCACTTT
abundance: -; v_gene: TRBV4-2; d_gene: TRBD2; j_gene: TRBJ2-5; CDR3aa: CASSQGQTSGRASETQYF; CDR3nt: TGTGCCAGCAGCCAGGGGCAGACTAGCGGGAGGGCCTCAGAGACCCAGTACTTC
abundance: -; v_gene: TRBV10-1; d_gene: TRBD1; j_gene: TRBJ2-2; CDR3aa: CASSESETGGPGELFF; CDR3nt: TGCGCCAGCAGTGAGTCCGAGACAGGGGGACCGGGGGAGCTGTTTTTT
abundance: -; v_gene: TRBV27; d_gene: -; j_gene: TRBJ2-1; CDR3aa: CASSFPGGSGSYNEQFF; CDR3nt: TGTGCCAGCAGTTTCCCGGGGGGCTCAGGATCCTACAATGAGCAGTTCTTC
abundance: -; v_gene: TRBV4-3; d_gene: TRBD1; j_gene: TRBJ2-3; CDR3aa: CASSQDWGTGTDTQYF; CDR3nt: TGCGCCAGCAGCCAAGATTGGGGGACAGGCACAGATACGCAGTATTTT
abundance: -; v_gene: TRBV5-1; d_gene: -; j_gene: TRBJ2-5; CDR3aa: CASTAGFQETQYF; CDR3nt: TGCGCCAGCACCGCCGGCTTCCAAGAGACCCAGTACTTC
abundance: -; v_gene: TRBV28; d_gene: -; j_gene: TRBJ2-1; CDR3aa: CASSLSGWVGQFF; CDR3nt: TGTGCCAGCAGTTTATCTGGCTGGGTCGGGCAGTTCTTC
abundance: -; v_gene: TRBV4-1; d_gene: -; j_gene: TRBJ2-7; CDR3aa: CASSQDGGEQYF; CDR3nt: TGCGCCAGTAGCCAGGATGGAGGTGAGCAGTACTTC
abundance: -; v_gene: TRBV2; d_gene: -; j_gene: TRBJ1-1; CDR3aa: CASRPDKAMNTEAFF; CDR3nt: TGTGCCAGCCGTCCGGACAAAGCCATGAACACTGAAGCTTTCTTT
abundance: -; v_gene: TRBV27; d_gene: TRBD1; j_gene: TRBJ1-1; CDR3aa: CASSRGRGSTEAFF; CDR3nt: TGTGCCAGCAGTAGGGGGCGAGGGAGCACTGAAGCTTTCTTT
abundance: -; v_gene: TRBV28; d_gene: -; j_gene: TRBJ2-5; CDR3aa: CASSPIPGETQYF; CDR3nt: TGTGCCAGCAGCCCTATCCCGGGAGAGACCCAGTACTTC
abundance: few; v_gene: TRBV28; d_gene: -; j_gene: TRBJ1-2; CDR3aa: CASSSPTPYGYTF; CDR3nt: TGTGCCAGCAGTTCCCCCACACCCTATGGCTACACCTTC
abundance: -; v_gene: TRBV5-6; d_gene: -; j_gene: TRBJ2-1; CDR3aa: CASSLGQLRVNEQFF; CDR3nt: TGTGCCAGCAGCTTGGGACAACTCAGAGTCAATGAGCAGTTCTTC
abundance: -; v_gene: TRBV15; d_gene: -; j_gene: TRBJ1-1; CDR3aa: CATSRDPAPSTEAFF; CDR3nt: TGTGCCACCAGCAGAGATCCCGCGCCAAGCACTGAAGCTTTCTTT